One sample yielded the 26 T cell receptor beta chains listed below, sequenced in a study of tissue T cells after allogeneic stem cell transplantation (dated by TCRdb to between 2022 and 2023). Sample time point, as interpreted from the label and publication: recipient (host-origin) PBMCs collected before allo-HCT. Library method: the immunoSEQ multiplex PCR assay. TCRdb provides this immuneACCESS table in a form limited to in-frame rearrangements. Some clones are lacking; in checked studies, under half of them reflect an unresolved V gene, and why the rest are absent is not known. Present in this sample are more than 20,000 clones, around 90% of which were seen just once. Roughly 2% of the sample is taken by the ten largest. Sequencing was performed on blood, taken before transplantation. Receptor source: a male donor older than 55 who later had graft-versus-host disease after an allogeneic stem cell transplant.

The rearrangement uses TRBV5-1 and TRBJ2-2, with D hard to call. The CDR3 runs to 15 residues. V lost 3 bases and J 0 bases, leaving 9 bases between the germline ends. The germline V gene has CDR1 SGHRS and CDR2 YFSETQ. CDR3 protein: CASSYGNANTGELFF. In DNA form, the CDR3 reads TGCGCCAGCAGCTACGGAAACGCGAACACCGGGGAGCTGTTTTTT.

This chain uses TRBV24-1 with TRBJ2-7, with 7 bases lining up with TRBD1. Looked up from germline, CDR1 is KGHDR and CDR2 is SFDVKD. The V segment lost 6 bases and the J segment 3 bases; nucleotides outside the gene matches: 4. The CDR3 covers 13 residues. The CDR3 reads CATSLSGGYEQYF. For the CDR3, the DNA is TGTGCCACCAGTCTGTCAGGGGGCTACGAGCAGTACTTC.

The chain combines TRBV5-5 with TRBJ1-1; D might be TRBD1 (5 bases). The V gene's germline CDR1 is SGHKS and CDR2 YYEKEE (reference sequence). Between the trimmed V and J ends, which lost 1 base and 5 bases, there was a span of 15 bases. This CDR3 comprises 15 residues. CDR3 nucleotides: TGTGCCAGCAGCTTGCCGAGGGACTCGGGGACTGAAGCTTTCTTT. This translates into CASSLPRDSGTEAFF.

The chain has TRBV5-5 and TRBJ1-3; D ambiguous. Trimming took off 5 bases at V and 0 bases at J, with 12 bases between the two ends. This CDR3 comprises 15 residues. Germline CDR1 and CDR2: SGHKS and YYEKEE (reference sequence). The CDR3 DNA sequence: TGTGCCAGCAGAAGTGACTTGGCCTCTGGAAACACCATATATTTT. This codes for CASRSDLASGNTIYF.

The V gene is TRBV5-1, the J gene TRBJ2-1; 7 bases agree with TRBD1. The CDR3 is made up of 14 amino acids. CDR1 and CDR2 from the germline V gene are SGHRS and YFSETQ. Trimming took 4 bases from V and 7 from J; bases not matched to a gene: 8. The CDR3 loop is CASSTTTGLNEQFF. The DNA for the CDR3 is TGCGCCAGCAGCACTACGACAGGGCTAAATGAGCAGTTCTTC.

The V call is TRBV7-2, the J call TRBJ1-3; D uncertain. From germline, CDR1 is SGHTA and CDR2 FQGNSA. V was cut by 3 bases and J by 8 bases, with 5 bases left in between. The CDR3 has 11 residues. CDR3 loop: CASSLMDTIYF. CDR3 nucleotide sequence: TGTGCCAGCAGCTTGATGGACACCATATATTTT.

V is TRBV7-9 and J is TRBJ1-1; 7 nucleotides line up with TRBD1. The junction had 6 bases not matched to a gene; V was cut back by 6 bases and J by 11 bases. CDR3 length: 11 residues. Looked up from germline, CDR1 is SEHNR and CDR2 is FQNEAQ (reference sequence). In DNA form, the CDR3 reads TGTGCCAGCAGGGCCGGGACAGAGGCTTTCTTT. Its translation: CASRAGTEAFF.

The gene calls are TRBV14 and TRBJ2-3, with 10 bases lining up with TRBD2. Germline V gene sequence: CDR1 SGHDN, CDR2 FVKESK. CDR3 size: 18 residues. V was clipped by 4 bases and J by 6 bases; unmatched bases: 16. CDR3 amino acids: CASSPTIPSGGALDTQYF. The CDR3 coding sequence is TGTGCCAGCAGCCCGACTATTCCCAGCGGGGGGGCCTTGGATACGCAGTATTTT.

The chain has TRBV28 and TRBJ1-5; a weak D match, TRBD1 (5 bases). The germline CDR1 and CDR2 sequences are MDHEN and SYDVKM. V was clipped by 5 bases and J by 9 bases, with 26 bases between them. This CDR3 region has 17 residues. The CDR3, as DNA: TGTGCCAGCAGTCCTCGAGGGGCCCCGGGGCCCAAATGGCCCCAGCATTTT. It codes for CASSPRGAPGPKWPQHF.

As DNA, the CDR3 is TGTGCCAGCAGTGAACTCCAGGGACCGTCTGAAGCTTTCTTT. This codes for CASSELQGPSEAFF. The chain combines TRBV6-1 with TRBJ1-1; the D gene is possibly TRBD1 (5 bases). CDR3 length: 14 residues. The germline V gene encodes CDR1 MNHNS and CDR2 SASEGT. Trimming left V 2 bases short and J 6 bases short, with 13 bases between.

The chain uses TRBV29-1 and TRBJ1-2; possibly TRBD1 for D (6 bases). Trimming removed 4 bases from V and 6 bases from J, with 12 bases in between. Germline lookup yields CDR1 SQVTM and CDR2 ANQGSEA. The CDR3 has 12 residues. Here the CDR3 DNA reads TGCAGCGTTGTCGGGGGGGCGGATGGCTACACCTTC. This codes for CSVVGGADGYTF.

The chain is built from TRBV6-2 or TRBV6-3 and TRBJ2-7, with D perhaps TRBD2 (5 bases). Germline CDR1 reads MNHEY; CDR2 reads SVGEGT. CDR3 length: 15 amino acids. Trimming shortened V by 5 bases and J by 0 bases, and 14 bases separated the two germline ends. The CDR3 is CASSSAGLVSYEQYF. The CDR3 DNA follows: TGTGCCAGCAGTAGTGCAGGACTTGTCTCCTACGAGCAGTACTTC.

This chain joins TRBV28 and TRBJ2-7, with D perhaps TRBD2 (6 bases). CDR3 size: 15 residues. Germline V CDR1 and CDR2: MDHEN, SYDVKM. V was shortened by 7 bases and J by 2 bases, with 18 bases between the two germline ends. CDR3 sequence: CASTYYNGSPYEQYF. CDR3 bases: TGTGCCAGCACTTATTATAACGGGAGCCCCTACGAGCAGTACTTC.

J is TRBJ1-2 and V is TRBV18, with TRBD1 matching 11 bases. This CDR3 is 16 amino acids long. Germline V gene data show CDR1 as KGHSH and CDR2 as LQKENI. The junction had 5 bases not matched to a gene; V was cut back by 3 bases and J by 2 bases. The CDR3 DNA reads as TGTGCCAGCTCACCCCGGACAGGGGGCATGAACTATGGCTACACCTTC. Its translation is CASSPRTGGMNYGYTF.

This sequence joins TRBV19 and TRBJ2-3, with a possible D match to TRBD2 (5 bases). Germline V gene lookup returns CDR1 LNHDA and CDR2 SQIVND (reference sequence). The CDR3 covers 14 residues. The V end was cut by 5 bases, the J end by 3 bases, with 12 bases between. This CDR3 is CASSPTMGTDTQYF. The CDR3 DNA is TGTGCCAGTAGTCCGACTATGGGTACAGATACGCAGTATTTT.

The gene calls are TRBV5-4 and TRBJ2-5; unclear D gene. In germline, CDR1 is SGHNT, CDR2 YYREEE (reference sequence). The CDR3 length is 13 residues. The V end was cut by 0 bases, the J end by 5 bases, with 8 bases between. The CDR3 here is CASSLVPLETQYF. The CDR3 coding sequence is TGTGCCAGCAGCTTGGTCCCTCTGGAGACCCAGTACTTC.

The chain is built from TRBV6-2 or TRBV6-3 and TRBJ1-5; TRBD1 matches 9 bases. V lost 5 bases to trimming and J lost 6 bases; unmatched junction nucleotides: 5. Germline CDR1 reads MNHEY; CDR2 reads SVGEGT. This CDR3 comprises 14 residues. CDR3 coding DNA: TGTGCCAGCAGTCGCCCGGGACAGGGTCAGCCCCAGCATTTT. Amino acid sequence: CASSRPGQGQPQHF.

The V and J genes are TRBV11-2 and TRBJ2-3; D assignment may be TRBD1 or TRBD2 (5 bases each). The V end lost 1 base, the J end lost 4 bases, and 12 bases lay between the germline ends. The CDR3 runs 15 residues. Germline V gene lookup returns CDR1 SGHAT and CDR2 FQNNGV. The CDR3 reads CASSLGLRGADTQYF. DNA of the CDR3: TGTGCCAGCAGCTTAGGCCTCCGAGGGGCAGATACGCAGTATTTT.

This chain links TRBV7-9 with TRBJ1-2; D possibly corresponds to TRBD1 (6 bases). The CDR3 is 12 amino acids. Germline assignment: CDR1 SEHNR and CDR2 FQNEAQ (reference sequence). With 4 bases removed from V and 8 bases from J, the gap between germline ends came to 11 bases. CDR3 in DNA: TGTGCCAGCAGCTCCAACAGGGTCGGCTACACCTTC. It translates to CASSSNRVGYTF.

This sequence joins TRBV6-5 and TRBJ1-1, with 9 bases lining up with TRBD1. This CDR3 is built from 14 residues. Germline CDR1 is MNHEY and CDR2 is SVGAGI. V dropped 6 bases and J dropped 5; count of bases not matched to a gene: 7. CDR3 loop: CASRQGALGTEAFF. The CDR3 nucleotides read TGTGCCAGCAGACAGGGGGCATTAGGGACTGAAGCTTTCTTT.

The gene calls are TRBV5-1 and TRBJ1-2; 11 nucleotides line up with TRBD1. This CDR3 spans 16 amino acids. V dropped 1 base and J dropped 6; count of bases not matched to a gene: 8. From germline, CDR1 is SGHRS and CDR2 YFSETQ. CDR3 sequence (DNA): TGCGCCAGCAGCTTGCAAACCGGGACAGGGGGTCATGGCTACACCTTC. Amino acids: CASSLQTGTGGHGYTF.

This sequence joins TRBV5-6 and TRBJ1-4; the D is unclear. V was cut by 4 bases and J by 7 bases, with 11 bases left in between. CDR1 is SGHDT and CDR2 is YYEEEE in the germline V gene. The CDR3 is 13 residues long. As DNA, the CDR3 is TGTGCCAGCAGCCGCCCCTCCGGTGAAAAACTGTTTTTT. The encoded protein is CASSRPSGEKLFF.

The chain employs TRBV27 and TRBJ2-4; maybe TRBD2 (6 bases). Trimming took off 0 bases at V and 7 bases at J, with 13 bases between the two ends. CDR1 is MNHEY, CDR2 SMNVEV, per germline (reference sequence). This CDR3 region has 15 residues. In DNA, the CDR3 is TGTGCCAGCAGTTTATCAAGAGGGAGCGGGAACATTCAGTACTTC. It is translated as CASSLSRGSGNIQYF.

The table lists this clone with a count of one. The V gene is TRBV24-1, the J gene TRBJ2-1; 8 bases match TRBD2. The CDR3 covers 16 residues. The ends lost 3 bases at V and 0 bases at J; junction bases unmatched: 3. The germline gives CDR1 KGHDR, CDR2 SFDVKD. CDR3 residues: CATSDGGRNSYNEQFF. The DNA of the CDR3 is TGTGCCACCAGTGATGGCGGGAGGAACTCCTACAATGAGCAGTTCTTC.

The chain couples TRBV19 to TRBJ1-4; 8 nucleotides align to TRBD1. The CDR3 covers 14 residues. V was pared by 5 bases and J by 7 bases, with 6 bases of the junction left unmatched. Germline loops: CDR1 LNHDA, CDR2 SQIVND (reference sequence). CDR3 loop: CASSAVQGGEKLFF. In nucleotides, the CDR3 is TGTGCCAGTAGTGCGGTACAGGGGGGTGAAAAACTGTTTTTT. The whole variable domain, remainder taken from reference TRBV19 and TRBJ1-4, is DGGITQSPKYLFRKEGQNVTLSCEQNLNHDAMYWYRQDPGQGLRLIYYSQIVNDFQKGDIAEGYSVSREKKESFPLTVTSAQKNPTAFYLCASSAVQGGEKLFFGSGTQLSVL.

The chain couples TRBV19 to TRBJ2-1, with 7 nucleotides matching TRBD2. The V gene's germline CDR1 is LNHDA and CDR2 SQIVND (reference sequence). V gave up 4 bases and J gave up 0 bases; unmatched junction bases: 9. The CDR3 has 17 amino acids. The CDR3 coding sequence is TGTGCCAGTAGTACGTCGGGAGGCCGACGCTCCTACAATGAGCAGTTCTTC. It yields the protein CASSTSGGRRSYNEQFF.